These T cell receptor beta chains were read from a single sample in a study of control samples from healthy donors and cancer patients. TCRdb keeps only in-frame clones here, not all; method: immunoSEQ multiplex PCR. This sample has about 150,000 clones, with about 93% found just once. Sequencing was done on a sample of blood. The receptors shown here come from a man aged 45 to 65 in good health. CDR3s include the opening cysteine and the closing phenylalanine or tryptophan. The order of the fields is D gene, J gene, clone size, V gene, CDR3 DNA, CDR3 protein. The D gene is left open where the match is weak. The size field is filled for only some rows; it gives once, few, many or a size class.

TRBD1,TRBJ1-2,NA,TRBV6-5,TGTGCCAGCAGTCTACAGCCGGGACAGGGGCATGGCTACACCTTC,CASSLQPGQGHGYTF
TRBD1,TRBJ2-7,NA,TRBV5-1,TGCGCCAGCAGCTGGACAGGGAGCTCCTACGAGCAGTACTTC,CASSWTGSSYEQYF
NA,TRBJ2-7,NA,TRBV7-9,TGTGCCAGCAGCTTATACGGAAGCTCCTACGAGCAGTACTTC,CASSLYGSSYEQYF
NA,TRBJ2-3,NA,TRBV7-9,TGTGCCAGCAGCTTTGGGCATACAGATACGCAGTATTTT,CASSFGHTDTQYF
NA,TRBJ2-7,NA,TRBV29-1,TGCAGCGTTGAAATTGAGGGACATCCTACCTACGAGCAGTACTTC,CSVEIEGHPTYEQYF
TRBD1,TRBJ1-6,NA,TRBV2,TGTGCCAGCAGTGACCTAGGTGGGACAGGGGATTCACCCCTCCACTTT,CASSDLGGTGDSPLHF
NA,TRBJ2-3,NA,TRBV7-9,TGTGCCAGCAGCTTAGTGATGGGAAGCACAGATACGCAGTATTTT,CASSLVMGSTDTQYF
NA,TRBJ1-1,NA,TRBV5-1,TGCGCCAGCAGCGGAGGGGAGCCGGGGACTGAAGCTTTCTTT,CASSGGEPGTEAFF
TRBD2,TRBJ2-2,NA,TRBV11-2,TGTGCCAGCAGCTCCTTAGCGGGAGGGGTAAATGGGGAGCTGTTTTTT,CASSSLAGGVNGELFF
NA,TRBJ2-3,NA,TRBV30,TGTGCCTGGAGCCCGGGCACAGATACGCAGTATTTT,CAWSPGTDTQYF
NA,TRBJ2-3,once,TRBV18,TGTGCCAGCTCACCTCCGAGTAGCGCAGATACGCAGTATTTT,CASSPPSSADTQYF
NA,TRBJ1-5,NA,TRBV2,TGTGCCAGCAGTAAAAACACGAATCAGCCCCAGCATTTT,CASSKNTNQPQHF
NA,TRBJ1-1,NA,TRBV5-1,TGCGCCAGCGGAACCGGGACCTTGAACACTGAAGCTTTCTTT,CASGTGTLNTEAFF
NA,TRBJ1-6,NA,TRBV3-1/TRBV3-2,TGTGCCAGCAGCCAAGATCGGGCATCCCTCCACTTT,CASSQDRASLHF
NA,TRBJ2-1,once,TRBV12-3/TRBV12-4,TGTGCCAGCAGTCCCGACTGGTACAATGAGCAGTTCTTC,CASSPDWYNEQFF
NA,TRBJ2-1,NA,TRBV12-3/TRBV12-4,TGTGCCAGCAGTTTGGGTCTCTTACAGGAGCAGTTCTTC,CASSLGLLQEQFF
NA,TRBJ1-1,few,TRBV5-1,TGCGCCAGCAGCTTGGTGGTGAACACTGAAGCTTTCTTT,CASSLVVNTEAFF
NA,TRBJ1-5,NA,TRBV28,TGTGCCAGCAGTTTATTCCACCAGGATCAGCCCCAGCATTTT,CASSLFHQDQPQHF
NA,TRBJ2-7,once,TRBV7-9,TGTGCCAGCAGCTTGAGGCTGACAGGAAGAGGCGAGCAGTACTTC,CASSLRLTGRGEQYF
NA,TRBJ2-4,NA,TRBV19,TGTGCCAGTAGTCAGCAGGGACCTAAAAACATTCAGTACTTC,CASSQQGPKNIQYF
NA,TRBJ2-3,NA,TRBV6-6,TGTGCCAGCAGTTACTATGAGCGGAGCACAGATACGCAGTATTTT,CASSYYERSTDTQYF
TRBD2,TRBJ2-5,NA,TRBV4-2,TGTGCCAGCAGCCAAGGTGGCGGGAGAGGAGAGACCCAGTACTTC,CASSQGGGRGETQYF
TRBD1,TRBJ1-5,NA,TRBV28,TGTGCCAGCAGTTTACTGGGGACAGGGAAAGGCAATCAGCCCCAGCATTTT,CASSLLGTGKGNQPQHF
TRBD2,TRBJ2-7,NA,TRBV7-9,TGTGCCAGCAGCTTACGACTAGCGGCGACCTACGAGCAGTACTTC,CASSLRLAATYEQYF
NA,TRBJ2-4,NA,TRBV6-1,TGTGCCAGCAGTGAAGAGACGGCGGCACACTTC,CASSEETAAHF
NA,TRBJ2-5,NA,TRBV20-1,TGCAGTGCTAGTAGGCAGGGAAAAGAGACCCAGTACTTC,CSASRQGKETQYF
TRBD1,TRBJ2-7,once,TRBV19,TGTGCCAGTAGCACAGGGGACGGAACCTACGAGCAGTACTTC,CASSTGDGTYEQYF
NA,TRBJ1-5,NA,TRBV7-9,TGTGCCAGCAGCCCCACCGGGACTACCCCTCAGCCCCAGCATTTT,CASSPTGTTPQPQHF
NA,TRBJ1-5,NA,TRBV11-2,TGTGCCAGCAGCTTGACGGACACGGGAGGGCAGCCCCAGCATTTT,CASSLTDTGGQPQHF
NA,TRBJ2-7,NA,TRBV4-1,TGCGCCAGCAGCCAAGATTCCGGGACTCCTAGCTCCTACGAGCAGTACTTC,CASSQDSGTPSSYEQYF
NA,TRBJ1-3,NA,TRBV3-1/TRBV3-2,TGTGCCAGCAGCCCGGGACGGGGTAGAAACACCATATATTTT,CASSPGRGRNTIYF
NA,TRBJ1-2,NA,TRBV23-1,TGCGCCAGCACCCCCGGGACACCACATGGCTACACCTTC,CASTPGTPHGYTF
NA,TRBJ2-7,NA,TRBV6-5,TGTGCCAGCAGTTACCAGGTACACGACTACGAGCAGTACTTC,CASSYQVHDYEQYF
NA,TRBJ1-4,NA,TRBV28,TGTGCCAGCAGTTTAAGGGTCGGGAAACTGTTTTTT,CASSLRVGKLFF
TRBD1,TRBJ1-2,once,TRBV13,TGTGCCAGCAGCTTAGTTGGGACAGGGTACTATGGCTACACCTTC,CASSLVGTGYYGYTF
NA,TRBJ1-1,NA,TRBV6-5,TGTGCCAGCAGTTACTCCACAAGGAACACTGAAGCTTTCTTT,CASSYSTRNTEAFF
NA,TRBJ2-7,NA,TRBV19,TGTGCCAGTAACGAGGCGGGGCGCGAGCAGTACTTC,CASNEAGREQYF
NA,TRBJ2-5,few,TRBV4-1,TGCGCCAGCAGTTACGCAAAGGGCAGGGAACGGGGGAAAGAGACCCAGTACTTC,CASSYAKGRERGKETQYF
NA,TRBJ1-1,NA,TRBV28,TGTGCCAGCAGTTTAGGGTGGGCAGGAGAAGCTTTCTTT,CASSLGWAGEAFF
TRBD1,TRBJ2-1,once,TRBV27,TGTGCCAGCAGTTTATCGACAGGGTGGGGGTCCTACAATGAGCAGTTCTTC,CASSLSTGWGSYNEQFF
NA,TRBJ2-1,once,TRBV9,TGTGCCAGCAGCGGGGGGCGGCCCAATGAGCAGTTCTTC,CASSGGRPNEQFF
NA,TRBJ1-5,NA,TRBV9,TGTGCCAGCAGCCCATCCGTCCAGGGGAATCAGCCCCAGCATTTT,CASSPSVQGNQPQHF
NA,TRBJ2-4,NA,TRBV5-1,TGCGCCAGCAGCTTGTCGACAGGGGAGGGCAAAAACATTCAGTACTTC,CASSLSTGEGKNIQYF
TRBD2,TRBJ2-1,NA,TRBV19,TGTGCCAGTAGTATTCTGACTAGCGGTAACAATGAGCAGTTCTTC,CASSILTSGNNEQFF
NA,TRBJ2-4,NA,TRBV6-1,TGTGCCAGCAGTGAAGACAGGAGAAACATTCAGTACTTC,CASSEDRRNIQYF
NA,TRBJ2-1,NA,TRBV21-1,TGTGCCAGCAGCAAACCCAGGGGGAGTACCTACAATGAGCAGTTCTTC,CASSKPRGSTYNEQFF
NA,TRBJ2-3,NA,TRBV18,TGTGCCAGCTCACTCTCCGGGGGAGATACGCAGTATTTT,CASSLSGGDTQYF
NA,TRBJ1-4,NA,TRBV11-1,TGTGCCAGCAGCTCCAAACAACACTATGAAAAACTGTTTTTT,CASSSKQHYEKLFF
TRBD1,TRBJ1-1,NA,TRBV2,TGTGCCAGCGACAGGGGGCTAAGGAACACTGAAGCTTTCTTT,CASDRGLRNTEAFF
TRBD2,TRBJ2-1,NA,TRBV10-2,TGCGCCAGCAGTGATGTTGGCGGGAGTAATCGTTTCCTCTCCTACAATGAGCAGTTCTTC,CASSDVGGSNRFLSYNEQFF